This TCR beta chain was profiled in a study of T cell responses to AZD1222 COVID-19 vaccine. The table came from immunoSEQ multiplex PCR; TCRdb's copy has only in-frame clones and leaves some out. This sample has 250,000 to 300,000 clones, with almost 95% found just once. CDR3 length: 14 amino acids. Germline CDR1 is MNHEY and CDR2 is SMNVEV (reference sequence). Between the trimmed V and J ends, which lost 6 bases and 5 bases, there was a span of 13 bases. The chain has TRBV27 and TRBJ1-4; D possibly corresponds to TRBD1 (5 bases). Sequencing was performed on peripheral blood, taken 28 days after the second AZD1222 dose. This sequence originates from an adult who received the AZD1222 COVID-19 vaccine. CDR3: CASRTGDWNEKLFF. The CDR3 coding sequence is TGTGCCAGCAGGACGGGGGATTGGAATGAAAAACTGTTTTTT.